The T cell receptor (beta chain) described here comes from a study of CD8+CD57+ T cells in acquired aplastic anemia. Across the study: Isolated CD4+ and CD8+ cells, once sorted, yielded DNA averaging roughly 3 ug.

Concerning this clonotype itself: Antigen specificity is unknown.

The CDR3 runs to 16 residues. Unmatched junction bases numbered 10, after V lost 7 bases and J lost 4 bases. CDR1 is KGHDR and CDR2 is SFDVKD in the germline V gene. CDR3 and TCR beta VDJ profiling relied on genomic DNA as the template. TCRdb re-called the reads through MiXCR, storing one row per CDR3 protein. The data contain approximately 160,000 distinct CDR3 sequences, approximately 51% of them singletons. Study-wide findings and caveats: The number of CD8+ CDR3 sequences shared by patients and controls was twenty-nine.

Patients who underwent sequencing had shown CD8+CD57+ cell expansion by flow cytometry. This chain links TRBV24-1 with TRBJ2-1; 9 nucleotides line up with TRBD2. The sample comprised sorted CD4+, CD8+, or CD8+CD57+ T cells (not recorded which) from PBMCs. The receptor was isolated from a human donor with aplastic anemia. The CDR3 spells CATSVAGTSYYNEQFF. The DNA of the CDR3 is TGTGCCACCAGCGTGGCCGGGACTAGCTATTACAATGAGCAGTTCTTC.